Listed here are 29 T cell receptor beta chains from one sample, sequenced in a study of blood T cell repertoires in COVID-19. Produced via immunoSEQ multiplex PCR; TCRdb's table is partial and in-frame only. The top ten hold approximately 11% of the sample, which has 150,000 to 200,000 clones, over 70% seen once. The sample was PBMCs or T cells enriched from blood (not recorded which). These receptors originate from a man aged 45 to 65 who had recovered from COVID-19.

The rearrangement joins TRBV28 to TRBJ1-3, with D perhaps TRBD1 (5 bases). The CDR3 contains 14 residues. Germline CDR1 and CDR2: MDHEN and SYDVKM. V was trimmed by 5 bases and J by 0 bases, leaving 8 bases between them. Here the CDR3 DNA reads TGTGCCAGCAGTCAGGGCCCCTCTGGAAACACCATATATTTT. This encodes CASSQGPSGNTIYF.

As to this clone: Additional DNA sequences in this sample encode the identical CDR3. V usage is TRBV9 and J usage is TRBJ1-6; D unclear. From germline, CDR1 is SGDLS and CDR2 YYNGEE. Trimming pared 2 bases from V and 7 bases from J, leaving 7 bases between. The CDR3 contains 13 residues. The CDR3 is CASSVGGNSPLHF. In DNA, the CDR3 is TGTGCCAGCAGCGTGGGAGGGAATTCACCCCTCCACTTT.

The V call is TRBV5-1, the J call TRBJ1-1; D perhaps matches TRBD1 (6 bases). Trimming removed 4 bases from V and 0 bases from J, with 13 bases in between. The CDR3 length is 15 residues. Germline assignment: CDR1 SGHRS and CDR2 YFSETQ. In nucleotides, the CDR3 is TGCGCCAGCAGCCTAACAGGGCCCATGAACACTGAAGCTTTCTTT. Translating it yields CASSLTGPMNTEAFF.

The J gene is TRBJ2-1, the V gene TRBV18; 13 nucleotides agree with TRBD2. J gave up 10 bases and V 3 bases, and 9 bases lay outside the gene matches. CDR1 and CDR2 (germline): KGHSH, LQKENI. CDR3 length: 16 residues. This CDR3 reads CASSPGTSGMEGEQFF. In DNA, the CDR3 is TGTGCCAGCTCACCCGGGACTAGCGGGATGGAAGGGGAGCAGTTCTTC.

This clone was recorded a few times. The V gene is TRBV27, the J gene TRBJ2-1; 13 bases align to TRBD2. After removal of 6 bases from V and 5 bases from J, the junction contained 7 bases not matched to a gene. Per the germline V gene, CDR1 is MNHEY and CDR2 is SMNVEV (reference sequence). This CDR3 comprises 16 residues. The CDR3 region has the DNA TGTGCCAGCAGCTCGCCCGGACTAGCGGGGGACAATGAGCAGTTCTTC. Translation: CASSSPGLAGDNEQFF.

The chain carries TRBV19 and TRBJ2-5; D is unresolved. Germline values: CDR1 LNHDA, CDR2 SQIVND (reference sequence). The CDR3 covers 13 residues. V gave up 2 bases and J gave up 4 bases, with 8 bases separating them. CDR3 DNA: TGTGCCAGTAGTATACCGCCGGGAGAGACCCAGTACTTC. Protein product: CASSIPPGETQYF. The variable domain in full, with the rest retrieved from reference TRBV19 and TRBJ2-5, is DGGITQSPKYLFRKEGQNVTLSCEQNLNHDAMYWYRQDPGQGLRLIYYSQIVNDFQKGDIAEGYSVSREKKESFPLTVTSAQKNPTAFYLCASSIPPGETQYFGPGTRLLVL.

V usage is TRBV5-1 and J usage is TRBJ2-3, with D maybe TRBD2 (6 bases). Germline V gene sequence: CDR1 SGHRS, CDR2 YFSETQ. CDR3 length: 15 residues. V was cut by 5 bases and J by 0 bases, with 13 bases left in between. CDR3 sequence reads: CASSSGGVSTDTQYF. CDR3 nucleotides: TGCGCCAGCAGTTCTGGCGGGGTTAGCACAGATACGCAGTATTTT.

The chain recombines TRBV12-3 or TRBV12-4 with TRBJ1-6, with 8 nucleotides matching TRBD1. Germline trimming cut 2 bases from V and 10 bases from J; bases unmatched to any gene: 1. This CDR3 spans 13 amino acids. CDR3 coding DNA: TGTGCCAGCAGTTTAACAGGGGGATCACCCCTCCACTTT. This sequence encodes CASSLTGGSPLHF.

The V and J genes are TRBV7-3 and TRBJ2-1; 12 bases fit TRBD2. CDR1 SGHTA and CDR2 FQGTGA come from the germline V gene. The CDR3 length is 15 residues. The junction had 8 bases not matched to a gene; V was cut back by 4 bases and J by 10 bases. CDR3 in amino acids: CASSYGLAGTGEQFF. The CDR3 bases are TGTGCCAGCAGCTATGGACTAGCGGGGACGGGCGAGCAGTTCTTC. The full variable domain, completed using reference TRBV7-3 and TRBJ2-1, is GAGVSQTPSNKVTEKGKYVELRCDPISGHTALYWYRQSLGQGPEFLIYFQGTGAADDSGLPNDRFFAVRPEGSVSTLKIQRTERGDSAVYLCASSYGLAGTGEQFFGPGTRLTVL.

This chain joins TRBV11-2 and TRBJ1-3, with a weak D call TRBD1 (5 bases). Germline V CDR1 and CDR2: SGHAT, FQNNGV. The V gene lost 1 base and the J gene lost 4 bases, with 11 bases spanning the gap. The CDR3 is 15 amino acids. The CDR3: CASSLAGGSGNTIYF. The CDR3, as DNA: TGTGCCAGCAGCTTAGCCGGGGGGTCCGGAAACACCATATATTTT.

The chain uses TRBV5-4 and TRBJ1-2; 10 bases are shared with TRBD1. With 5 bases clipped from V and 4 bases from J, the junction kept 5 bases outside the gene matches. The CDR3 is 14 amino acids. Germline V gives CDR1 SGHNT, CDR2 YYREEE (reference sequence). The CDR3 DNA follows: TGTGCCAGCAGATCGGACAGGGGGGCCTATGGCTACACCTTC. Residues: CASRSDRGAYGYTF. The full variable domain, in which reference TRBV5-4 and TRBJ1-2 provide the parts outside the CDR3, is ETGVTQSPTHLIKTRGQQVTLRCSSQSGHNTVSWYQQALGQGPQFIFQYYREEENGRGNFPPRFSGLQFPNYSSELNVNALELDDSALYLCASRSDRGAYGYTFGSGTRLTVV.

This clone was seen a single time. This rearrangement joins TRBV5-1 to TRBJ1-2; D not resolved. Looked up from germline, CDR1 is SGHRS and CDR2 is YFSETQ. V dropped 2 bases and J dropped 8 bases, with 16 bases sitting between them. CDR3 length: 14 residues. The CDR3 is CASSFTTDWRGYTF. In DNA, the CDR3 is TGCGCCAGCAGCTTTACGACCGACTGGCGGGGCTACACCTTC.

The chain links TRBV15 to TRBJ2-3; 7 bases match TRBD2. V lost 2 bases and J lost 1; bases outside the gene matches: 3. CDR3 length: 15 residues. The germline gives CDR1 LNHNV, CDR2 YYDKDF (reference sequence). The CDR3 here is CATSRWAGGTDTQYF. CDR3 nucleotides: TGTGCCACCAGCAGATGGGCGGGAGGCACAGATACGCAGTATTTT.

The chain uses TRBV19 and TRBJ2-5; the match to TRBD1 covers 11 bases. CDR1 and CDR2 from the germline V gene are LNHDA and SQIVND (reference sequence). CDR3 length equals 16 residues. With V trimmed by 1 base and J by 2 bases, 3 bases remained unmatched. The CDR3 spells CASSIGGQGVQETQYF. CDR3 coding DNA: TGTGCCAGTAGTATAGGGGGACAGGGGGTGCAAGAGACCCAGTACTTC.

The chain carries TRBV30 and TRBJ2-5; 9 bases line up with TRBD1. Germline trimming cut 3 bases from V and 5 bases from J; bases unmatched to any gene: 10. The CDR3 has 15 amino acids. Germline V gene sequence: CDR1 GTSNPN, CDR2 SVGIG (reference sequence). The CDR3 here is CAWSSGQGTEETQYF. In DNA, the CDR3 is TGTGCCTGGAGCAGCGGACAGGGGACGGAGGAGACCCAGTACTTC.

The gene calls are TRBV6-1 and TRBJ2-7; D might be TRBD2 (5 bases). V was trimmed by 1 base and J by 0 bases, leaving 13 bases between them. Germline V lookup: CDR1 MNHNS, CDR2 SASEGT. The CDR3 has 16 amino acids. As DNA, the CDR3 is TGTGCCAGCAGTGAAGTGGAGCGGACGAACTCCTACGAGCAGTACTTC. Translation gives CASSEVERTNSYEQYF.

The chain uses TRBV1 and TRBJ2-5; the table's D gene call, TRBD2, was not cross checked with the DNA. TRBV1 is a pseudogene. This CDR3 is built from 16 residues. This chain's CDR3 is CTSSQGGTGVEETQYF. In nucleotides, the CDR3 is TGCACCAGCAGCCAAGGCGGGACTGGGGTTGAAGAGACCCAGTACTTC.

The chain combines TRBV3-1 (or the pseudogene TRBV3-2) with TRBJ1-5; 7 bases are shared with TRBD1. The CDR3 consists of 14 residues. The germline gives CDR1 LGHDT, CDR2 YNNKEL (reference sequence). Trimming cost V 3 bases and J 6 bases; bases outside gene matches: 5. The CDR3 loop is CASSQSQGTQPQHF. CDR3 in DNA: TGTGCCAGCAGCCAGTCACAGGGGACTCAGCCCCAGCATTTT.

The table lists this clone with a count of one. The rearrangement links TRBV19 to TRBJ1-6; TRBD1 aligns across 7 bases. The CDR3 contains 15 residues. The junction had 3 bases not matched to a gene; V was cut back by 0 bases and J by 7 bases. Germline V lookup: CDR1 LNHDA, CDR2 SQIVND (reference sequence). The CDR3 protein is CASSIDGTANSPLHF. The CDR3 coding sequence is TGTGCCAGTAGTATAGACGGGACAGCCAATTCACCCCTCCACTTT.

The rearrangement links TRBV7-9 to TRBJ1-2; D is uncertain. Germline V gene sequence: CDR1 SEHNR, CDR2 FQNEAQ (reference sequence). The CDR3 covers 13 residues. V was cut by 5 bases and J by 5 bases, with 12 bases left in between. As DNA, the CDR3 is TGTGCCAGCAGCCTCGCTGGAGCTTATGGCTACACCTTC. As protein: CASSLAGAYGYTF.

V gene TRBV18 combines with J gene TRBJ1-1; D gene ambiguous. The CDR3 sequence is 14 residues long. The ends were cut back, 0 bases at V and 5 bases at J, with 10 bases in the middle. Germline CDR1 reads KGHSH; CDR2 reads LQKENI. CDR3 nucleotides: TGTGCCAGCTCACCACCCCCCGACGGGACTGAAGCTTTCTTT. This sequence encodes CASSPPPDGTEAFF.

This sequence joins TRBV28 and TRBJ1-3; 8 nucleotides match TRBD1. V was clipped by 5 bases and J by 3 bases; unmatched bases: 12. Germline V gene sequence: CDR1 MDHEN, CDR2 SYDVKM. The CDR3 length is 17 residues. CDR3 sequence (DNA): TGTGCCAGCAGTCCCCGGGACAGGATATTAAGTGGAAACACCATATATTTT. Protein product: CASSPRDRILSGNTIYF.

The rearrangement uses TRBV28 and TRBJ2-1; TRBD2 matches 10 bases. The CDR3 is 20 residues long. After removal of 7 bases from V and 7 bases from J, the junction contained 25 bases not matched to a gene. Germline V lookup: CDR1 MDHEN, CDR2 SYDVKM. The CDR3 reads CASTTTGPGASGSGRNEQFF. The CDR3, as DNA: TGTGCCAGCACCACGACCGGCCCCGGAGCTAGCGGGAGTGGTAGAAATGAGCAGTTCTTC.

The gene calls are TRBV12-5 and TRBJ1-5; 12 bases agree with TRBD1. The germline V gene has CDR1 LGHNT and CDR2 FRNRAP. CDR3 length equals 15 residues. V was clipped by 5 bases and J by 5 bases; unmatched bases: 4. CDR3 amino acids: CASGGTGGADQPQHF. In nucleotides, the CDR3 is TGTGCTAGTGGTGGGACAGGGGGCGCGGATCAGCCCCAGCATTTT.

The chain combines TRBV28 with TRBJ1-5, with D perhaps matching TRBD1 (5 bases). Trimming took off 10 bases at V and 7 bases at J, with 23 bases between the two ends. The germline V gene has CDR1 MDHEN and CDR2 SYDVKM. This CDR3 has 15 residues. The CDR3 coding sequence is TGTGCCACCATAAGTGGGGATCACAGGCGGCAGCCCCAGCATTTT. Encoded protein: CATISGDHRRQPQHF.

Only a few counts were recorded for this clone. V gene TRBV9 combines with J gene TRBJ2-5, with D unclear. Looked up from germline, CDR1 is SGDLS and CDR2 is YYNGEE. The CDR3 runs to 15 residues. Trimming took off 0 bases at V and 2 bases at J, with 11 bases between the two ends. CDR3 residues: CASSVAVAGQETQYF. The CDR3 coding sequence is TGTGCCAGCAGCGTAGCGGTGGCAGGACAAGAGACCCAGTACTTC.

This sequence joins TRBV5-1 and TRBJ2-1, with D tentatively TRBD1 (5 bases). Germline CDR1 SGHRS, CDR2 YFSETQ. V gave up 0 bases and J gave up 4 bases, with 11 bases separating them. This CDR3 contains 15 residues. For the CDR3, the DNA is TGCGCCAGCAGCTTGGAGGCAGGGCTGTACAATGAGCAGTTCTTC. Translating it yields CASSLEAGLYNEQFF.

This clone was seen more than once but under ten times. The V and J genes are TRBV6-4 and TRBJ2-2, with TRBD2 identical over 8 bases. The CDR3 totals 16 residues. The germline gives CDR1 MRHNA, CDR2 SNTAGT. The J segment lost 0 bases and the V segment lost 5 bases, leaving 5 bases of the junction unmatched. This CDR3 is CASSPLAEANTGELFF. The DNA for the CDR3 is TGTGCCAGCAGTCCACTAGCGGAGGCGAACACCGGGGAGCTGTTTTTT.

The V call is TRBV9, the J call TRBJ1-5, with 7 nucleotides matching TRBD1. There are 15 residues in the CDR3. With V trimmed by 4 bases and J by 9 bases, 13 bases remained unmatched. Germline V gene lookup returns CDR1 SGDLS and CDR2 YYNGEE. This CDR3 is CASSPRDSPVGPQHF. Here the CDR3 DNA reads TGTGCCAGCAGCCCCCGGGACAGCCCAGTGGGGCCCCAGCATTTT.